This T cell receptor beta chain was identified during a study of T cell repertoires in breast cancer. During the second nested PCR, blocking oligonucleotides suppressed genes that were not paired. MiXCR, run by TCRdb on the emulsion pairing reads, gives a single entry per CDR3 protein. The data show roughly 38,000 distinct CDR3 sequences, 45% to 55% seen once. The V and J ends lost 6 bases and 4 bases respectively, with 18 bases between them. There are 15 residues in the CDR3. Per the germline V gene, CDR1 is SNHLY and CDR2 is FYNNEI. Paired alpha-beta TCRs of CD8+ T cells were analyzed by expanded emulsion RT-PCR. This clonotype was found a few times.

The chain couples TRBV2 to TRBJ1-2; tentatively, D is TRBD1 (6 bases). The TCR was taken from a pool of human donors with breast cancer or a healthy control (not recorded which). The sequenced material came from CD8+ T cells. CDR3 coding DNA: TGTGCCAGCAGACAGGGAATGAGGGATTTCTATGGCTACACCTTC. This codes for CASRQGMRDFYGYTF. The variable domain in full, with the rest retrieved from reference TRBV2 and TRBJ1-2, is EPEVTQTPSHQVTQMGQEVILRCVPISNHLYFYWYRQILGQKVEFLVSFYNNEISEKSEIFDDQFSVERPDGSNFTLKIRSTKLEDSAMYFCASRQGMRDFYGYTFGSGTRLTVV.